These T cell receptor beta chains were read from a single sample in a study of beta chain features in type 1 diabetes. Profiled with immunoSEQ multiplex PCR; TCRdb holds only in-frame clones, not every one. This sample yields over 700,000 clones, of which roughly 15% are seen a single time; about 0.02% belongs to the top ten. Sequenced: naive CD4+ T cells from blood. The receptors originated from a woman aged 18-29 years in good health. CDR3s include the opening cysteine and the closing phenylalanine or tryptophan. The order of the fields is clone size, J gene, D gene, V gene, CDR3 DNA, CDR3 protein. A D gene is named only where the DNA matches it firmly. Expanded clones get a size class; other rows say once, few or many, or leave the size out.

clone size: .
J gene: TRBJ2-1
D gene: TRBD1
V gene: TRBV6-5
CDR3 DNA: TGTGCCAGCAGTGGCCGGGACAGGGGCTACAATGAGCAGTTCTTC
CDR3 protein: CASSGRDRGYNEQFF

clone size: .
J gene: TRBJ2-1
D gene: .
V gene: TRBV14
CDR3 DNA: TGTGCCAGCAGCCAAGCTTGGGTACGGGGTAACAATGAGCAGTTCTTC
CDR3 protein: CASSQAWVRGNNEQFF

clone size: few
J gene: TRBJ2-1
D gene: TRBD2
V gene: TRBV7-2
CDR3 DNA: TGTGCCAGCAGATCTATAGCGGGAGGGAGGGACAATGAGCAGTTCTTC
CDR3 protein: CASRSIAGGRDNEQFF

clone size: few
J gene: TRBJ2-7
D gene: .
V gene: TRBV4-2
CDR3 DNA: TGTGCCAGCAGCCAAGTTGCGGACCTAACCGAGCAGTACTTC
CDR3 protein: CASSQVADLTEQYF

clone size: few
J gene: TRBJ2-5
D gene: TRBD1
V gene: TRBV9
CDR3 DNA: TGTGCCAGCAGCGTCCAGGGGGCACAGGAGACCCAGTACTTC
CDR3 protein: CASSVQGAQETQYF

clone size: few
J gene: TRBJ2-7
D gene: TRBD1
V gene: TRBV28
CDR3 DNA: TGTGCCAGCAGTTTATGGCCAACCGGGCAGGGGGTGAGCTCCTACGAGCAGTACTTC
CDR3 protein: CASSLWPTGQGVSSYEQYF

clone size: few
J gene: TRBJ2-1
D gene: TRBD2
V gene: TRBV5-6
CDR3 DNA: TGTGCCAGCAGGAAACCGGGACTAGCGGGAGGGGCCCAGTTCTTC
CDR3 protein: CASRKPGLAGGAQFF

clone size: .
J gene: TRBJ2-3
D gene: .
V gene: TRBV10-3
CDR3 DNA: TGTGCCACGAGCACAGATACGCAGTATTTT
CDR3 protein: CATSTDTQYF

clone size: few
J gene: TRBJ2-5
D gene: .
V gene: TRBV21-1
CDR3 DNA: TGTGCCAGCAGCAAAGTTGGCAGGGGATTCGGTAGGGAGACCCAGTACTTC
CDR3 protein: CASSKVGRGFGRETQYF

clone size: .
J gene: TRBJ2-5
D gene: .
V gene: TRBV28
CDR3 DNA: TGTGCCAGTAGCGTAGTCCAAGAGACCCAGTACTTC
CDR3 protein: CASSVVQETQYF

clone size: few
J gene: TRBJ2-7
D gene: .
V gene: TRBV28
CDR3 DNA: TGTGCCAGCAGCCTAACGACAGGCGGTTCCTACGAGCAGTACTTC
CDR3 protein: CASSLTTGGSYEQYF

clone size: few
J gene: TRBJ2-1
D gene: .
V gene: TRBV11-2
CDR3 DNA: TGTGCCAGCAGTCCCGGCAGGGAGCAGTTCTTC
CDR3 protein: CASSPGREQFF

clone size: few
J gene: TRBJ1-1
D gene: .
V gene: TRBV25-1
CDR3 DNA: TGTGCCAGCAGTGACAGGTTTGAAGCTTTCTTT
CDR3 protein: CASSDRFEAFF

clone size: .
J gene: TRBJ2-5
D gene: TRBD1
V gene: TRBV28
CDR3 DNA: TGTGCCAGCAGAGAACCTGGGACAGGGGAAGAGACCCAGTACTTC
CDR3 protein: CASREPGTGEETQYF

clone size: .
J gene: TRBJ2-3
D gene: TRBD2
V gene: TRBV5-8
CDR3 DNA: TGTGCCAGCAGCTTGCATATGACTAGCGGCACAGATACGCAGTATTTT
CDR3 protein: CASSLHMTSGTDTQYF

clone size: few
J gene: TRBJ2-1
D gene: TRBD2
V gene: TRBV9
CDR3 DNA: TGTGCCAGCAGCGTTTTGGGACTAGCGGGTTACGAGCAGTTCTTC
CDR3 protein: CASSVLGLAGYEQFF

clone size: .
J gene: TRBJ2-1
D gene: TRBD2
V gene: TRBV29-1
CDR3 DNA: TGCAGCGTCCGCTTGACTAGCGGGACGTACAATGAGCAGTTCTTC
CDR3 protein: CSVRLTSGTYNEQFF

clone size: .
J gene: TRBJ1-2
D gene: TRBD1
V gene: TRBV6-5
CDR3 DNA: TGTGCCAGCAGCCCGACAGGGATGGGGCGAGGCTACACCTTC
CDR3 protein: CASSPTGMGRGYTF

clone size: .
J gene: TRBJ2-3
D gene: .
V gene: TRBV29-1
CDR3 DNA: TGCAGCGTTTCTCCCCCTGCAGGGGGCACAGATACGCAGTATTTT
CDR3 protein: CSVSPPAGGTDTQYF

clone size: .
J gene: TRBJ2-1
D gene: .
V gene: TRBV7-9
CDR3 DNA: TGTGCCAGCAGCTTATTAGAAGGGCCGTCCTACAATGAGCAGTTCTTC
CDR3 protein: CASSLLEGPSYNEQFF

clone size: .
J gene: TRBJ2-4
D gene: .
V gene: TRBV11-2
CDR3 DNA: TGTGCCAGCAGCTTAATCCGGCGGGATGCCAAAAACATTCAGTACTTC
CDR3 protein: CASSLIRRDAKNIQYF

clone size: few
J gene: TRBJ2-7
D gene: TRBD2
V gene: TRBV5-1
CDR3 DNA: TGCGCCAGCAGCTTGTCTCTAGCGGGAACCTACGAGCAGTACTTC
CDR3 protein: CASSLSLAGTYEQYF

clone size: .
J gene: TRBJ2-7
D gene: TRBD1
V gene: TRBV28
CDR3 DNA: TGTGCCAGCAGTTTGATCCTCACTGCTACCTTCGGGACAGCCTCCTACGAGCAGTACTTC
CDR3 protein: CASSLILTATFGTASYEQYF

clone size: few
J gene: TRBJ1-2
D gene: .
V gene: TRBV18
CDR3 DNA: TGTGCCAGCTCACCTGGTTCCGACCGTCCTATAGCCGGCTACACCTTC
CDR3 protein: CASSPGSDRPIAGYTF

clone size: .
J gene: TRBJ1-5
D gene: .
V gene: TRBV28
CDR3 DNA: TGTGCCAGCAGTTTCGGGAGGCAGCCCCAGCATTTT
CDR3 protein: CASSFGRQPQHF

clone size: few
J gene: TRBJ2-5
D gene: .
V gene: TRBV2
CDR3 DNA: TGTGCCAGCAGAAGGGAGACCCAGTACTTC
CDR3 protein: CASRRETQYF

clone size: .
J gene: TRBJ2-3
D gene: .
V gene: TRBV28
CDR3 DNA: TGTGCCAGCAGTTTAGTGAGCACAGATACGCAGTATTTT
CDR3 protein: CASSLVSTDTQYF

clone size: .
J gene: TRBJ2-2
D gene: TRBD2
V gene: TRBV7-2
CDR3 DNA: TGTGCCAGCAGCCCAAGCGGGACGAACACCGGGGAGCTGTTTTTT
CDR3 protein: CASSPSGTNTGELFF

clone size: .
J gene: TRBJ2-1
D gene: .
V gene: TRBV11-2
CDR3 DNA: TGTGCCAGCAGCTTAGGGCCGGGGGCCGGAGCGGAATCCTACAATGAGCAGTTCTTC
CDR3 protein: CASSLGPGAGAESYNEQFF

clone size: .
J gene: TRBJ2-2
D gene: .
V gene: TRBV14
CDR3 DNA: TGTGCCAGCAGCCAAGATTTGCGGGACACCGGGGAGCTGTTTTTT
CDR3 protein: CASSQDLRDTGELFF

clone size: few
J gene: TRBJ2-7
D gene: .
V gene: TRBV5-6
CDR3 DNA: TGTGCCAGCAGCGGAAGTACACCATACGAGCAGTACTTC
CDR3 protein: CASSGSTPYEQYF

clone size: .
J gene: TRBJ2-3
D gene: .
V gene: TRBV7-9
CDR3 DNA: TGTGCCAGCAGCTTAACCCCCTCGACAGATACGCAGTATTTT
CDR3 protein: CASSLTPSTDTQYF

clone size: few
J gene: TRBJ1-2
D gene: TRBD1
V gene: TRBV7-2
CDR3 DNA: TGTGCCAGCAGAGACGGGACAGGGGCTAACTATGGCTACACCTTC
CDR3 protein: CASRDGTGANYGYTF

clone size: .
J gene: TRBJ2-7
D gene: .
V gene: TRBV20-1
CDR3 DNA: TGCAGTGCTAGACTTTCACACGAGCAGTACTTC
CDR3 protein: CSARLSHEQYF

clone size: once
J gene: TRBJ2-7
D gene: .
V gene: TRBV4-1
CDR3 DNA: TGCGCCAGCAGCCAGCAGCTCAACTACGAGCAGTACTTC
CDR3 protein: CASSQQLNYEQYF

clone size: .
J gene: TRBJ2-7
D gene: .
V gene: TRBV7-2
CDR3 DNA: TGTGCCAGCAGCCATCATAGAGGAGAGGCAGGCGAGCAGTACTTC
CDR3 protein: CASSHHRGEAGEQYF

clone size: .
J gene: TRBJ2-3
D gene: .
V gene: TRBV7-2
CDR3 DNA: TGTGCCAGCAGCTATGCGCCCCCAACAGATACGCAGTATTTT
CDR3 protein: CASSYAPPTDTQYF

clone size: .
J gene: TRBJ1-2
D gene: TRBD1
V gene: TRBV9
CDR3 DNA: TGTGCCAGCAGCGCCGGGACAGAGTATGGCTACACCTTC
CDR3 protein: CASSAGTEYGYTF

clone size: few
J gene: TRBJ2-1
D gene: .
V gene: TRBV21-1
CDR3 DNA: TGTGCCAGCAGCTTGGGTAGCGGGTGTACCTACAATGAGCAGTTCTTC
CDR3 protein: CASSLGSGCTYNEQFF

clone size: .
J gene: TRBJ2-7
D gene: .
V gene: TRBV6-5
CDR3 DNA: TGTGCCAGCAGCCGGGGACTCTACGAGCAGTACTTC
CDR3 protein: CASSRGLYEQYF

clone size: .
J gene: TRBJ1-4
D gene: TRBD1
V gene: TRBV27
CDR3 DNA: TGTGCCAGCAGTGACAGGGGCGGGGGTGGTGAAAAACTGTTTTTT
CDR3 protein: CASSDRGGGGEKLFF

clone size: few
J gene: TRBJ2-6
D gene: .
V gene: TRBV7-3
CDR3 DNA: TGTGCCAGCAGCCCGAGGGGTTCCGGGGCCAACGTCCTGACTTTC
CDR3 protein: CASSPRGSGANVLTF

clone size: .
J gene: TRBJ1-1
D gene: .
V gene: TRBV18
CDR3 DNA: TGTGCCAGCTCACCCCCCTCGACGCCGAGGGACACTGAAGCTTTCTTT
CDR3 protein: CASSPPSTPRDTEAFF

clone size: .
J gene: TRBJ2-1
D gene: TRBD2
V gene: TRBV4-1
CDR3 DNA: TGCGCCAGCAGCAAAGAGGGTGGTAGCGGGAGGGTTTACTCCTACAATGAGCAGTTCTTC
CDR3 protein: CASSKEGGSGRVYSYNEQFF

clone size: .
J gene: TRBJ1-3
D gene: .
V gene: TRBV4-2
CDR3 DNA: TGTGCCAGCAGCCAAGACAGGGGTGGTGGAAACACCATATATTTT
CDR3 protein: CASSQDRGGGNTIYF

clone size: .
J gene: TRBJ2-5
D gene: .
V gene: TRBV7-3
CDR3 DNA: TGTGCCAGCAGCCGACAAGGACAAGAGACCCAGTACTTC
CDR3 protein: CASSRQGQETQYF

clone size: .
J gene: TRBJ1-2
D gene: .
V gene: TRBV6-1
CDR3 DNA: TGTGCCAGCAGTCCTCAGAAGACGGGCGGCTACACCTTC
CDR3 protein: CASSPQKTGGYTF

clone size: few
J gene: TRBJ2-7
D gene: .
V gene: TRBV7-2
CDR3 DNA: TGTGCCAGCAGCTTACAGAGAGAATCCTACGAGCAGTACTTC
CDR3 protein: CASSLQRESYEQYF

clone size: .
J gene: TRBJ2-5
D gene: .
V gene: TRBV10-3
CDR3 DNA: TGTGCCATCAGGTGGGGGTTAAAAGAGACCCAGTACTTC
CDR3 protein: CAIRWGLKETQYF

clone size: few
J gene: TRBJ2-2
D gene: .
V gene: TRBV2
CDR3 DNA: TGTGCCAGCACCCTAAGCGGTTCGAACACCGGGGAGCTGTTTTTT
CDR3 protein: CASTLSGSNTGELFF

clone size: .
J gene: TRBJ2-5
D gene: TRBD2
V gene: TRBV6-6
CDR3 DNA: TGTGCCAGCAGCTGGACTAGCGGGAGTTTTACCCAGTACTTC
CDR3 protein: CASSWTSGSFTQYF

clone size: many
J gene: TRBJ2-1
D gene: .
V gene: TRBV19
CDR3 DNA: TGTGCCAGTAGTATACAAGGGGTTGAGCAGTTCTTC
CDR3 protein: CASSIQGVEQFF

clone size: few
J gene: TRBJ1-5
D gene: .
V gene: TRBV4-3
CDR3 DNA: TGCGCCAGCAGCCAAGACTACTCCTTCAGGGGACAGCCCCAGCATTTT
CDR3 protein: CASSQDYSFRGQPQHF

clone size: few
J gene: TRBJ2-1
D gene: .
V gene: TRBV14
CDR3 DNA: TGTGCCAGCAGCCAAGCACGTCGCAATGAGCAGTTCTTC
CDR3 protein: CASSQARRNEQFF

clone size: .
J gene: TRBJ2-1
D gene: TRBD2
V gene: TRBV4-2
CDR3 DNA: TGTGCCAGCAGCCAAATACCGGCGGGTAGCGGGAATGAGCAGTTCTTC
CDR3 protein: CASSQIPAGSGNEQFF